The next 12 T cell receptor beta chains were all read from a single sample in a study of control samples from healthy donors and cancer patients. The method was immunoSEQ multiplex PCR; TCRdb's version includes in-frame clones alone and lacks a portion of them. The sample consists of 98,000 or so clones, about 85% of them appearing once. Sequenced: blood. These TCRs come from a woman aged 70-85 years in good health.

The V gene is TRBV18, the J gene TRBJ2-5; 7 bases agree with TRBD2. The CDR3 is 15 residues long. J gave up 5 bases and V 6 bases, and 12 bases lay outside the gene matches. The germline CDR1 and CDR2 sequences are KGHSH and LQKENI. The CDR3 coding sequence is TGTGCCAGCTCCCCGGCCGGTCTCGGGGGGGAGACCCAGTACTTC. Translation gives CASSPAGLGGETQYF.

This sequence joins TRBV11-2 and TRBJ1-4; D possibly corresponds to TRBD1 (6 bases). V dropped 4 bases and J dropped 8 bases, with 17 bases sitting between them. CDR1 and CDR2 (germline): SGHAT, FQNNGV. The CDR3 sequence is 15 residues long. As DNA, the CDR3 is TGTGCCAGCAGCTCACGGACAGACGAGGGAGAAAAACTGTTTTTT. Translating gives CASSSRTDEGEKLFF.

In DNA, the CDR3 is TGTGCCACCAGACAGGGGGCGAGGAACACTGAAGCTTTCTTT. Its protein is CATRQGARNTEAFF. The chain joins TRBV24-1 to TRBJ1-1; 9 bases are a match to TRBD1. Germline V gene lookup returns CDR1 KGHDR and CDR2 SFDVKD. There are 14 residues in the CDR3. V gave up 7 bases and J gave up 1 base; unmatched junction bases: 3.

J is TRBJ1-5 and V is TRBV2, with 7 positions matching TRBD1. J lost 0 bases, V lost 4 bases, and 3 bases had no gene match. From germline, CDR1 is SNHLY and CDR2 FYNNEI. The CDR3 spans 15 residues. CDR3 in amino acids: CASSVTGNSNQPQHF. In DNA, the CDR3 is TGTGCCAGCAGTGTGACAGGGAATAGCAATCAGCCCCAGCATTTT. Complete variable domain (other parts from reference TRBV2 and TRBJ1-5): EPEVTQTPSHQVTQMGQEVILRCVPISNHLYFYWYRQILGQKVEFLVSFYNNEISEKSEIFDDQFSVERPDGSNFTLKIRSTKLEDSAMYFCASSVTGNSNQPQHFGDGTRLSIL.

This chain connects TRBV15 to TRBJ1-6; D is ambiguous. The V and J ends lost 4 bases and 10 bases respectively, with 11 bases between them. The germline V gene has CDR1 LNHNV and CDR2 YYDKDF (reference sequence). This CDR3 is 13 amino acids long. The CDR3 spells CATSISVGSPLHF. DNA of the CDR3: TGTGCCACCAGCATATCGGTCGGATCACCCCTCCACTTT.

This chain joins TRBV9 and TRBJ2-1; D may be TRBD2 (5 bases). Trimming stripped 4 bases from V and 6 bases from J, with 14 bases between. The CDR3 contains 14 residues. Looked up from germline, CDR1 is SGDLS and CDR2 is YYNGEE. The CDR3: CASSPREGLNEQFF. DNA for the CDR3: TGTGCCAGCAGCCCAAGAGAGGGCCTCAATGAGCAGTTCTTC.

The rearrangement uses TRBV4-1 and TRBJ2-5, with D perhaps TRBD1 (7 bases). The CDR3 spans 14 residues. Trimming pared 1 base from V and 4 bases from J, leaving 10 bases between. Germline V lookup: CDR1 MGHRA, CDR2 YSYEKL. CDR3 bases: TGCGCCAGCAGCCAAGCCCAGGGGGGAGAGACCCAGTACTTC. Its translation is CASSQAQGGETQYF.

The chain has TRBV6-5 and TRBJ2-4; D ambiguous. This CDR3 comprises 15 residues. Trimming removed 8 bases at V and 8 bases at J, with 22 bases between. The germline V gene encodes CDR1 MNHEY and CDR2 SVGAGI. CDR3 region: CASRDRSPSPDIQYF. The CDR3 DNA sequence: TGTGCCAGCCGAGACCGGAGCCCAAGTCCGGACATTCAGTACTTC.

The V gene is TRBV6-5, the J gene TRBJ2-2, with D tentatively TRBD1 (6 bases). CDR3 length: 15 amino acids. V shed 0 bases and J shed 5 bases, with 10 bases lying between them. The V gene's germline CDR1 is MNHEY and CDR2 SVGAGI. The CDR3 protein is CASSYSAGVTGELFF. For the CDR3, the DNA is TGTGCCAGCAGTTACTCGGCAGGGGTTACCGGGGAGCTGTTTTTT.

This chain uses TRBV14 with TRBJ1-2; D is unclear. Trimming stripped 4 bases from V and 8 bases from J, with 17 bases between. The CDR3 totals 14 residues. Germline V lookup: CDR1 SGHDN, CDR2 FVKESK. The CDR3 loop reads CASSLSRRSGGYTF. The CDR3, as DNA: TGTGCCAGCAGCCTATCCAGGAGATCGGGAGGCTACACCTTC. Combining the CDR3 with reference TRBV14 and TRBJ1-2 gives the whole variable domain EAGVTQFPSHSVIEKGQTVTLRCDPISGHDNLYWYRRVMGKEIKFLLHFVKESKQDESGMPNNRFLAERTGGTYSTLKVQPAELEDSGVYFCASSLSRRSGGYTFGSGTRLTVV.

The V call is TRBV30, the J call TRBJ1-1; TRBD1 matches at 8 bases. With V trimmed by 5 bases and J by 0 bases, 11 bases remained unmatched. In germline, CDR1 is GTSNPN, CDR2 SVGIG (reference sequence). The CDR3 has 16 residues. The CDR3 reads CAWDLQGAHLNTEAFF. CDR3 in DNA: TGTGCCTGGGATCTTCAGGGGGCTCACCTGAACACTGAAGCTTTCTTT.

This rearrangement joins TRBV27 to TRBJ2-7; D possibly corresponds to TRBD2 (7 bases). CDR3 length equals 18 residues. CDR1 is MNHEY and CDR2 is SMNVEV in the germline V gene (reference sequence). V lost 6 bases and J 1 base, leaving 25 bases between the germline ends. The chain's CDR3 is CASSALGAGASPSYEQYF. In nucleotides, the CDR3 is TGTGCCAGCAGCGCTCTCGGGGCGGGGGCCTCCCCTTCCTACGAGCAGTACTTC.